The next 18 T cell receptor beta chains were all read from a single sample in a study of blood T cell repertoires in COVID-19. Sequencing was performed with immunoSEQ multiplex PCR; in TCRdb, only in-frame clones are kept and a portion is missing. This sample has about 51,000 clones, with 75% to 90% found just once. The sample was peripheral blood. The receptors were sampled from a human donor with acute or convalescent COVID-19. The donor label of this sample is uncertain.

The V and J genes are TRBV7-2 and TRBJ1-5; TRBD1 aligns across 7 bases. Germline V gives CDR1 SGHTA, CDR2 FQGNSA. The CDR3 extends over 15 amino acids. V lost 1 base to trimming and J lost 2 bases; unmatched junction nucleotides: 2. The CDR3 DNA reads as TGTGCCAGCAGCTTAGAGGGGGCGGGCAATCAGCCCCAGCATTTT. It yields the protein CASSLEGAGNQPQHF.

V and J are TRBV15 and TRBJ1-5, with no clear D. Trimming left V 0 bases short and J 0 bases short, with 9 bases between. The CDR3 totals 16 residues. CDR1 and CDR2 from the germline V gene are LNHNV and YYDKDF (reference sequence). The CDR3 DNA follows: TGTGCCACCAGCAGAGATCTAGTAAATAGCAATCAGCCCCAGCATTTT. This encodes CATSRDLVNSNQPQHF.

To note about this clone: At one boundary the junction diverges from the germline segment, which might be a read error. The rearrangement joins TRBV18 to TRBJ1-2; D is undetermined. Germline V gene data show CDR1 as KGHSH and CDR2 as LQKENI. The CDR3 covers 12 residues. DNA for the CDR3: TGTGCCAGCTCACCCAATCGGGAGGGTGTGGACTTC. Translating it yields CASSPNREGVDF.

The chain carries TRBV7-3 and TRBJ1-2; D not certain. The CDR3 extends over 11 amino acids. The V end was cut by 4 bases, the J end by 4 bases, with 4 bases between. Germline loops: CDR1 SGHTA, CDR2 FQGTGA. The CDR3 DNA reads as TGTGCCAGCAGCTCTTCCTATGGCTACACCTTC. It codes for CASSSSYGYTF.

The chain links TRBV18 to TRBJ2-1; 8 nucleotides match TRBD2. CDR3 size: 15 residues. J gave up 5 bases and V 3 bases, and 6 bases lay outside the gene matches. Germline V gene sequence: CDR1 KGHSH, CDR2 LQKENI. Here the CDR3 DNA reads TGTGCCAGCTCACCTCCTAGGACTAGCCACAATGAGCAGTTCTTC. Translating gives CASSPPRTSHNEQFF.

The rearrangement links TRBV30 to TRBJ2-2, with a tentative D call TRBD2 (5 bases). The CDR3 contains 17 residues. The V gene lost 2 bases and the J gene lost 5 bases, with 21 bases spanning the gap. The germline V gene encodes CDR1 GTSNPN and CDR2 SVGIG (reference sequence). The CDR3 DNA is TGTGCCTGGAGTAGAGGACTCCCTCCACCCCCTACCGGGGAGCTGTTTTTT. Translated, it gives CAWSRGLPPPPTGELFF.

The chain has TRBV4-2 and TRBJ2-1, with 7 bases matching TRBD1. Germline-derived CDR1 and CDR2 are LGHNA and YNFKEQ. The ends lost 1 base at V and 3 bases at J; junction bases unmatched: 3. This CDR3 spans 15 amino acids. The CDR3 DNA reads TGTGCCAGCAGCCAAGCCGGGACAGACTACAATGAGCAGTTCTTC. Translating it yields CASSQAGTDYNEQFF.

The V gene is TRBV19, the J gene TRBJ1-5, with D uncertain. Germline V gene lookup returns CDR1 LNHDA and CDR2 SQIVND (reference sequence). This CDR3 contains 14 residues. The V end was cut by 10 bases, the J end by 2 bases, with 15 bases between. CDR3 sequence (DNA): TGTGCCACAACATCCCTGGGCGGCAATCAGCCCCAGCATTTT. This translates into CATTSLGGNQPQHF. The full variable domain, completed using reference TRBV19 and TRBJ1-5, is DGGITQSPKYLFRKEGQNVTLSCEQNLNHDAMYWYRQDPGQGLRLIYYSQIVNDFQKGDIAEGYSVSREKKESFPLTVTSAQKNPTAFYLCATTSLGGNQPQHFGDGTRLSIL.

This chain uses TRBV5-1 with TRBJ1-3; 7 positions agree with TRBD1. The CDR3 sequence is 13 residues long. From germline, CDR1 is SGHRS and CDR2 YFSETQ. The V segment lost 3 bases and the J segment 3 bases; nucleotides outside the gene matches: 0. In DNA form, the CDR3 reads TGCGCCAGCAGCTCAGGGGGTGGAAACACCATATATTTT. It is translated as CASSSGGGNTIYF. Based on the CDR3 plus reference TRBV5-1 and TRBJ1-3, the full variable domain is KAGVTQTPRYLIKTRGQQVTLSCSPISGHRSVSWYQQTPGQGLQFLFEYFSETQRNKGNFPGRFSGRQFSNSRSEMNVSTLELGDSALYLCASSSGGGNTIYFGEGSWLTVV.

The sample holds a few counts of this clone. The chain joins TRBV7-2 to TRBJ1-5, with TRBD1 as a possible D gene (5 bases). The CDR3 loop spans 15 amino acids. The V and J ends lost 1 base and 5 bases respectively, with 12 bases between them. Germline V gene data show CDR1 as SGHTA and CDR2 as FQGNSA. The CDR3 is CASSLEGGGDQPQHF. The CDR3 DNA sequence: TGTGCCAGCAGCTTAGAGGGCGGGGGGGATCAGCCCCAGCATTTT.

This rearrangement joins TRBV4-3 to TRBJ1-3; 8 nucleotides align to TRBD1. Germline assignment: CDR1 LGHNA and CDR2 YSLEER. V was pared by 3 bases and J by 4 bases, with 11 bases of the junction left unmatched. The CDR3 is 17 amino acids. For the CDR3, the DNA is TGCGCCAGCAGCCAGTCTTTGACAGGGGCTATAGGAAACACCATATATTTT. It specifies CASSQSLTGAIGNTIYF.

V is TRBV28 and J is TRBJ1-2; tentatively, D is TRBD1 (6 bases). Germline V gene sequence: CDR1 MDHEN, CDR2 SYDVKM. This CDR3 has 16 amino acids. Trimming cost V 4 bases and J 4 bases, with 19 bases left between them. CDR3 DNA sequence: TGTGCCAGCAGTTCCATAAGGTCGGGACAAGCCTATGGCTACACCTTC. Its protein is CASSSIRSGQAYGYTF.

This rearrangement joins TRBV19 to TRBJ1-4; 7 bases map to TRBD1. Trimming removed 6 bases from V and 5 bases from J; junction bases left unmatched: 9. Germline V lookup: CDR1 LNHDA, CDR2 SQIVND (reference sequence). CDR3 length: 15 residues. CDR3 sequence reads: CASSSIGTENEKLFF. The DNA for the CDR3 is TGTGCCAGTAGCTCTATTGGGACAGAAAATGAAAAACTGTTTTTT.

V is TRBV11-1 and J is TRBJ2-2; maybe TRBD1 (5 bases). V was trimmed by 3 bases and J by 6 bases, leaving 8 bases between them. The germline V gene has CDR1 SGHAT and CDR2 FQDESV (reference sequence). This CDR3 has 13 amino acids. The CDR3 sequence is CASSFRVSGELFF. The CDR3 nucleotides are TGTGCCAGCAGCTTCAGGGTCTCCGGGGAGCTGTTTTTT. Supplemented by reference TRBV11-1 and TRBJ2-2, the full variable domain reads EAEVAQSPRYKITEKSQAVAFWCDPISGHATLYWYRQILGQGPELLVQFQDESVVDDSQLPKDRFSAERLKGVDSTLKIQPAELGDSAMYLCASSFRVSGELFFGEGSRLTVL.

The chain employs TRBV7-2 and TRBJ1-2, with no clear D. This CDR3 is built from 16 residues. The germline CDR1 and CDR2 sequences are SGHTA and FQGNSA. V lost 5 bases, J lost 2 bases, and 18 bases lay in between. DNA for the CDR3: TGTGCCAGCAGCCTTGGGCCTCGGGGTTCCAACTATGGCTACACCTTC. It translates to CASSLGPRGSNYGYTF.

This chain links TRBV5-8 with TRBJ2-6; 7 positions agree with TRBD1. The V gene end was trimmed by 4 bases and the J gene end by 1 base; junction bases not matched to a gene: 8. This CDR3 region has 17 residues. Germline V gives CDR1 SGHTS, CDR2 YDEGEE. CDR3 protein: CASSPRGQSSGANVLTF. The CDR3 region has the DNA TGTGCCAGCAGCCCACGGGGACAGTCTTCTGGGGCCAACGTCCTGACTTTC.

The V call is TRBV12-3 or TRBV12-4, the J call TRBJ2-3; D ambiguous. The CDR3 is 11 amino acids. V was pared by 7 bases and J by 2 bases, with 4 bases between. The DNA for the CDR3 is TGTGCCAGCACTTACACAGATACGCAGTATTTT. It is translated as CASTYTDTQYF.

This clone was detected only once. J is TRBJ1-4 and V is TRBV4-2; TRBD1 is a possible D gene (6 bases). The V end was cut by 0 bases, the J end by 3 bases, with 8 bases between. The CDR3 runs 15 residues. Germline V CDR1 and CDR2: LGHNA, YNFKEQ. CDR3 residues: CASSQEEGANEKLFF. In DNA, the CDR3 is TGTGCCAGCAGCCAAGAAGAGGGGGCTAATGAAAAACTGTTTTTT.